Below are 3 T cell receptor beta chains sequenced from a single sample in a study of response to subunit inactivated influenza vaccine (dated by TCRdb to the late 2010s). Library preparation used RT-PCR. Reads for this sample came from an Illumina HiSeq 2500. TCRdb's own reprocessing of the public reads used fastp at Q25 and MiXCR and kept productive beta chains. Rows are combined by CDR3 protein, so each entry shows the most common genes and DNA. The sample profile shows 590,000 or so distinct CDR3 sequences; approximately 15% of them were found once. The ten largest account for 6% to 9.5% of the sample. This material consisted of PBMCs from blood, taken 14 to 15 days before vaccination. The receptors shown here come from a man aged 50 to 60 who received an inactivated influenza vaccine. Donor details come from another sample of the same person, matched by shared clones.

This clonotype was detected a few times. This rearrangement joins TRBV27 to TRBJ2-3; 7 positions agree with TRBD2. The CDR3 is made up of 15 amino acids. Germline-derived CDR1 and CDR2 are MNHEY and SMNVEV (reference sequence). Unmatched junction bases numbered 7, after V lost 0 bases and J lost 7 bases. The CDR3 is CASSLSSAGVYTQYF. The CDR3 DNA follows: TGTGCCAGCAGTTTATCTTCCGCGGGGGTATATACGCAGTATTTT.

At least ten counts were recorded for this clonotype. CDR3 coding DNA: TGTGCCACGAAAAATAGCGGGGTTAATGAGCAGTTCTTC. Translating it yields CATKNSGVNEQFF. The J gene is TRBJ2-1, the V gene TRBV15; 8 nucleotides match TRBD2. Germline V gives CDR1 LNHNV, CDR2 YYDKDF (reference sequence). V lost 9 bases to trimming and J lost 7 bases; unmatched junction nucleotides: 8. The CDR3 runs 13 residues. The entire variable domain, with the rest obtained from reference TRBV15 and TRBJ2-1, is as follows: DAMVIQNPRYQVTQFGKPVTLSCSQTLNHNVMYWYQQKSSQAPKLLFHYYDKDFNNEADTPDNFQSRRPNTSFCFLDIRSPGLGDTAMYLCATKNSGVNEQFFGPGTRLTVL.

CDR3 sequence reads: CATSDSGTAAYEQYF. The DNA of the CDR3 is TGTGCCACCAGTGATTCCGGGACAGCGGCTTACGAGCAGTACTTC. V and J are TRBV24-1 and TRBJ2-7; 7 bases line up with TRBD1. The CDR3 runs to 15 residues. CDR1 is KGHDR and CDR2 is SFDVKD in the germline V gene. Trimming took 2 bases from V and 4 from J; bases not matched to a gene: 7.